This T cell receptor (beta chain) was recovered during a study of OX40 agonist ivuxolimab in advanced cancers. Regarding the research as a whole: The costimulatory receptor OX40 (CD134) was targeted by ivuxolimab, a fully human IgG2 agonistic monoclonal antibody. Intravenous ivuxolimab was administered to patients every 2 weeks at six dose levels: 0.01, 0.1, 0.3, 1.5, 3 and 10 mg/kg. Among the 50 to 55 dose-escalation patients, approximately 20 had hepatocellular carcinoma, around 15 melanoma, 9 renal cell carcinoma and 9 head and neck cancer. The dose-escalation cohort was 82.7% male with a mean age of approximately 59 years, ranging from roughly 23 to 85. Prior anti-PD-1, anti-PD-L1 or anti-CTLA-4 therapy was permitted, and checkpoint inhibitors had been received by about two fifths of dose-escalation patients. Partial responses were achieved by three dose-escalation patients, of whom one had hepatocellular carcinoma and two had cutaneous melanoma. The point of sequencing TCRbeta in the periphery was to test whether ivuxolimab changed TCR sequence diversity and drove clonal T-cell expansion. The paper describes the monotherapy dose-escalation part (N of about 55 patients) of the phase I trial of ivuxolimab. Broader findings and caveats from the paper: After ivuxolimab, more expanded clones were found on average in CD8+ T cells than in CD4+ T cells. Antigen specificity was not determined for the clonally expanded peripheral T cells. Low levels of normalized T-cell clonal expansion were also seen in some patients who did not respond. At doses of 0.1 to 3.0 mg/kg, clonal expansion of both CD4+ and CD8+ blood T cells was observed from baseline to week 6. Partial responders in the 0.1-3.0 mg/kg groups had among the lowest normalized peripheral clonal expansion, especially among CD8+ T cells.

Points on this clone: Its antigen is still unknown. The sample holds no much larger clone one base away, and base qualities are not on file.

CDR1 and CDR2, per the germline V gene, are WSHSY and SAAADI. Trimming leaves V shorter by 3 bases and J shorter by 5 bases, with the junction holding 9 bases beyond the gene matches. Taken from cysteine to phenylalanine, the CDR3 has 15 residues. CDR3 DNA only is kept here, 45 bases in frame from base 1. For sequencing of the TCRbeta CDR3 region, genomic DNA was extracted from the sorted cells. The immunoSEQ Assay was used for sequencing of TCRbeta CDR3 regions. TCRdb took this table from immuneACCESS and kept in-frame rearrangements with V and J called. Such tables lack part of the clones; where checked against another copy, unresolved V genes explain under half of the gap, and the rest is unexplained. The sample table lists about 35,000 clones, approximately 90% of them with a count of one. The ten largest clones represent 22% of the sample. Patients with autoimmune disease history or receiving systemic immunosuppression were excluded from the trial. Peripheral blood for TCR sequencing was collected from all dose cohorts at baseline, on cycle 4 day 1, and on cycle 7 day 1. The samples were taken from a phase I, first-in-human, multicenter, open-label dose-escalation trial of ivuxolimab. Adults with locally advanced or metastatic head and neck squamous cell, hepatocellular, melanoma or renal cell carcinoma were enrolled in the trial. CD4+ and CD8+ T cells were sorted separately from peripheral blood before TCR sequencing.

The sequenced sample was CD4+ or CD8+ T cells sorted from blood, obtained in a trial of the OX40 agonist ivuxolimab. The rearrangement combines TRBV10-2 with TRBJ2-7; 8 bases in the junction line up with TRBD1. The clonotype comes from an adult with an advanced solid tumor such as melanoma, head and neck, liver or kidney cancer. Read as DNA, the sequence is TGCGCCAGCAGTGACCGGACAGGGAGGACCCACGAGCAGTACTTC. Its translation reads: CASSDRTGRTHEQYF.